This T cell receptor (beta chain) was captured by sequencing in a study of shared clonotypes between healthy human individuals. Sequencing was performed with immunoSEQ multiplex PCR; in TCRdb, only in-frame clones are kept and a portion is missing. The sample lists about 2.4 million clones; just over 90% were seen once. CD4+ cells were split into CD45RA+ naive and CD45RA-negative memory subsets. This CDR3 comprises 16 residues. Germline loops: CDR1 MGHRA, CDR2 YSYEKL. With 8 bases clipped from V and 1 base from J, the junction kept 9 bases outside the gene matches. Source material: naive CD4+ T cells sorted from blood. The subset: CD45RA+ positively selected. The receptor was derived from a man younger than 35 in good health. This chain links TRBV4-1 with TRBJ2-5; TRBD2 matches 11 bases. CDR3 sequence (DNA): TGCGCCAGCGGCATTGGGCTAGCGGGAGGCCAAGAGACCCAGTACTTC. Protein: CASGIGLAGGQETQYF.